The 21 T cell receptor beta chains reported below all come from one sample, sequenced in a study of blood T cell repertoires in COVID-19. Generated by immunoSEQ multiplex PCR, the TCRdb table keeps only in-frame clones and is missing some. The table includes approximately 30,000 clones, 80% to 90% detected once. The sample comprised peripheral blood. The receptors derive from a human donor in a cohort sampled during active COVID-19.

This chain links TRBV6-5 with TRBJ1-1; D unresolved. V dropped 5 bases and J dropped 4 bases, with 8 bases sitting between them. The CDR3 has 12 residues. Germline CDR1 is MNHEY and CDR2 is SVGAGI. In nucleotides, the CDR3 is TGTGCCAGCAGTAGGGAGGGCACTGAAGCTTTCTTT. Residues: CASSREGTEAFF.

The V gene is TRBV11-2, the J gene TRBJ2-5, with 8 bases aligning to TRBD2. Germline V gene data show CDR1 as SGHAT and CDR2 as FQNNGV. V lost 1 base to trimming and J lost 4 bases; unmatched junction nucleotides: 8. The length of the CDR3 is 16 residues. Here the CDR3 DNA reads TGTGCCAGCAGCTTAGGCAACGGGGGGGACTCAGAGACCCAGTACTTC. This encodes CASSLGNGGDSETQYF.

The V call is TRBV6-5, the J call TRBJ1-4; D is perhaps TRBD1 (6 bases). The CDR3 covers 15 residues. Between the trimmed V and J ends, which lost 6 bases and 0 bases, there was a span of 11 bases. Germline V gene sequence: CDR1 MNHEY, CDR2 SVGAGI. The CDR3 loop reads CASSFQGTTNEKLFF. The CDR3 DNA reads TGTGCCAGCAGCTTTCAGGGGACAACTAATGAAAAACTGTTTTTT.

The V gene is TRBV10-3, the J gene TRBJ1-1; weak D call: TRBD1 (5 bases). CDR1 is ENHRY, CDR2 SYGVKD, per germline. V shed 7 bases and J shed 5 bases, with 17 bases lying between them. The CDR3 covers 14 residues. In DNA, the CDR3 is TGTGCCATCACGGACACCACGGGGGGTACTGAAGCTTTCTTT. This encodes CAITDTTGGTEAFF.

The chain uses TRBV10-1 and TRBJ1-2; D ambiguous. V lost 3 bases and J lost 1, with 9 bases in between. Germline lookup yields CDR1 WNHNN and CDR2 SYGVQD (reference sequence). CDR3 length: 14 residues. The CDR3 DNA reads TGCGCCAGCAGTGATTCGTCAGGTAACTATGGCTACACCTTC. It encodes CASSDSSGNYGYTF.

The chain is built from TRBV27 and TRBJ2-7; the match to TRBD1 covers 9 bases. This CDR3 region has 17 residues. The V gene end was trimmed by 0 bases and the J gene end by 4 bases; junction bases not matched to a gene: 10. Germline V gene data show CDR1 as MNHEY and CDR2 as SMNVEV (reference sequence). CDR3 region: CASSLSPRQGGLYEQYF. The CDR3 DNA follows: TGTGCCAGCAGTTTATCGCCCAGACAGGGGGGACTATACGAGCAGTACTTC.

The chain has TRBV3-1 (or the pseudogene TRBV3-2) and TRBJ2-1, with a weak D call TRBD2 (5 bases). Trimming removed 1 base from V and 9 bases from J, with 10 bases in between. Per the germline V gene, CDR1 is LGHDT and CDR2 is YNNKEL (reference sequence). The CDR3 runs 13 residues. The CDR3 spells CASSQVLGSEQFF. The CDR3 region has the DNA TGTGCCAGCAGCCAAGTGTTGGGGAGTGAGCAGTTCTTC.

The gene calls are TRBV6-5 and TRBJ1-2, with D possibly matching TRBD1 (6 bases). Trimming cost V 8 bases and J 4 bases, with 20 bases left between them. CDR1 is MNHEY, CDR2 SVGAGI, per germline. The CDR3 length is 15 residues. The CDR3 is CASGLGTPGGYGYTF. Written as DNA, the CDR3 is TGTGCCAGCGGCCTCGGGACACCGGGAGGCTATGGCTACACCTTC.

The chain recombines TRBV20-1 with TRBJ1-3; D is undetermined. The germline V and J ends were trimmed by 0 bases and 7 bases, with 4 bases remaining between them. CDR1 and CDR2 (germline): DFQATT, SNEGSKA (reference sequence). The CDR3 contains 11 residues. The CDR3 nucleotides are TGCAGTGCTAGAGACGGGAACACCATATATTTT. Amino acid sequence: CSARDGNTIYF.

The chain has TRBV5-4 and TRBJ1-1; no clear D gene. The CDR3 sequence is 13 residues long. Trimming removed 5 bases from V and 1 base from J, with 9 bases in between. Germline V gene sequence: CDR1 SGHNT, CDR2 YYREEE (reference sequence). The DNA for the CDR3 is TGTGCCAGCAGGTACTCAAGGAACACTGAAGCTTTCTTT. It specifies CASRYSRNTEAFF.

Only a few counts were recorded for this clone. The rearrangement links TRBV19 to TRBJ1-5; a possible D gene is TRBD1 (5 bases). The germline V gene has CDR1 LNHDA and CDR2 SQIVND (reference sequence). Deletions cut 9 bases from V and 0 bases from J, with 15 bases between. The CDR3 contains 15 residues. CDR3 sequence: CASTGPPYSNQPQHF. CDR3 DNA: TGTGCCAGCACAGGACCTCCCTATAGCAATCAGCCCCAGCATTTT.

The chain employs TRBV6-5 and TRBJ1-5; no definite D call. The germline V and J ends were trimmed by 6 bases and 0 bases, with 12 bases remaining between them. The CDR3 totals 15 residues. Per germline, CDR1 MNHEY and CDR2 SVGAGI. Here the CDR3 DNA reads TGTGCCAGCAGGCCCGACATTTTTAGCAATCAGCCCCAGCATTTT. Encoded protein: CASRPDIFSNQPQHF.

The V and J genes are TRBV10-3 and TRBJ2-5; possible D gene TRBD1, 5 bases. Trimming cost V 4 bases and J 5 bases, with 11 bases left between them. The germline V gene encodes CDR1 ENHRY and CDR2 SYGVKD. This CDR3 has 13 residues. The CDR3 DNA sequence: TGTGCCATCAGTGGGGGCGGTCTGGAGACCCAGTACTTC. It codes for CAISGGGLETQYF.

The chain couples TRBV4-1 to TRBJ1-1; no clear D gene. The germline gives CDR1 MGHRA, CDR2 YSYEKL. Trimming removed 4 bases from V and 5 bases from J, with 14 bases in between. CDR3 length: 14 amino acids. CDR3 sequence: CASSPVRRETEAFF. The CDR3 nucleotides read TGCGCCAGCAGCCCCGTGAGGAGGGAGACTGAAGCTTTCTTT.

This clone was counted a single time. The rearrangement links TRBV6-5 to TRBJ1-1, with D maybe TRBD1 (6 bases). Germline CDR1 reads MNHEY; CDR2 reads SVGAGI. The CDR3 has 14 residues. V lost 6 bases, J lost 4 bases, and 15 bases lay in between. DNA of the CDR3: TGTGCCAGCAGCCCCGAGGGGGGGGGCACTGAAGCTTTCTTT. It codes for CASSPEGGGTEAFF.

The V call is TRBV11-2, the J call TRBJ2-5; D not resolved. Germline CDR1 and CDR2: SGHAT and FQNNGV. CDR3 size: 13 residues. V lost 5 bases to trimming and J lost 1 base, with 8 bases between them. The CDR3, as DNA: TGTGCCAGCAGCCCAACCAGCCAAGAGACCCAGTACTTC. Its protein is CASSPTSQETQYF.

The CDR3 spells CATSFRNTGELFF. The CDR3, as DNA: TGTGCCACCAGTTTCAGGAACACCGGGGAGCTGTTTTTT. V is TRBV15 and J is TRBJ2-2; D unresolved. Deletions cut 6 bases from V and 1 base from J, with 6 bases between. In germline, CDR1 is LNHNV, CDR2 YYDKDF (reference sequence). CDR3 length: 13 residues.

The J gene is TRBJ2-5, the V gene TRBV3-1 (or the pseudogene TRBV3-2), with 8 bases lining up with TRBD2. Germline V CDR1 and CDR2: LGHDT, YNNKEL (reference sequence). This CDR3 contains 16 residues. J was trimmed by 2 bases and V by 4 bases; bases with no gene match: 9. CDR3 in DNA: TGTGCCAGCAGCCGGGGCCCGGGGGGGCATCAAGAGACCCAGTACTTC. Protein product: CASSRGPGGHQETQYF.

The chain carries TRBV5-1 and TRBJ2-5; 8 bases match TRBD1. The V segment lost 7 bases and the J segment 1 base; nucleotides outside the gene matches: 6. The CDR3 sequence is 14 residues long. Germline loops: CDR1 SGHRS, CDR2 YFSETQ. CDR3 nucleotides: TGCGCCAGCGGGGCAGGGGGCCCCCAAGAGACCCAGTACTTC. Its protein is CASGAGGPQETQYF.

The V call is TRBV5-4, the J call TRBJ1-6, with 10 bases aligning to TRBD1. This CDR3 contains 17 residues. Germline loops: CDR1 SGHNT, CDR2 YYREEE (reference sequence). J lost 8 bases, V lost 0 bases, and 8 bases had no gene match. The CDR3 protein is CASSLVAGTGDDSPLHF. The DNA for the CDR3 is TGTGCCAGCAGCTTGGTCGCCGGGACAGGGGATGATTCACCCCTCCACTTT.

This clone has just one count. The chain joins TRBV29-1 to TRBJ1-5; 7 nucleotides agree with TRBD1. CDR1 is SQVTM, CDR2 ANQGSEA, per germline. Trimming cost V 4 bases and J 7 bases; bases outside gene matches: 4. The CDR3 spans 12 residues. In DNA, the CDR3 is TGCAGCGTTGGACAGGGTGGGCAGCCCCAGCATTTT. It translates to CSVGQGGQPQHF.